The following is a T cell receptor beta chain sequence with its context. Its antigen specificity is not known. No base quality values were provided; no much bigger clone lies one nucleotide off. The record originates from a study of PD-1 blockade in mismatch repair-deficient tumors (dated by TCRdb to 2015 to 2018). Regarding the complete study: Between late 2013 and 2016, the trial enrolled fewer than 95 consecutive patients with 12 mismatch repair-deficient cancer types, every one of whom had been previously treated and was progressing. Deep sequencing of TCR CDR3 regions was used to track tumor-associated T cell clones in peripheral blood of patients responding to PD-1 blockade. Paper-wide results and their limitations: Tumor-resident clones, often undetectable in blood before treatment, expanded rapidly after pembrolizumab and then contracted, generally before radiologic responses.

Trimmed from V: 3 bases; trimmed from J: 7 bases; junction bases lacking a gene match: 4. CDR1 MNHEY and CDR2 SMNVEV are derived from the germline V gene (reference sequence). From cysteine to phenylalanine, the CDR3 is 15 amino acids long. Solely the CDR3 DNA is kept, with 45 bases framed from the first base. Library method: the immunoSEQ multiplex PCR assay. The clones in this table, taken by TCRdb from immuneACCESS, are in-frame only. Not every clone is retained; where verified, under half of the shortfall comes from an unresolved V gene, and the cause of the rest is unknown. The sample table contains about 120,000 clones; only one count was recorded for 85% to 90% of them. The top ten hold roughly 12% of the sample. For each enrolled patient, mismatch repair deficiency was established using either polymerase chain reaction or immunohistochemistry. TCR sequencing was carried out for three patients who responded to pembrolizumab therapy. Pembrolizumab PD-1 blockade was prospectively tested in advanced mismatch repair-deficient cancers, regardless of tissue of origin, in the phase II trial. Serial peripheral blood T cell samples were collected before and at multiple times after starting PD-1 blockade. Blood sampling times were reported as weeks after the first pembrolizumab dose.

The source material was peripheral blood, sampled about 17 months after starting pembrolizumab. The clonotype comes from an adult with mismatch repair-deficient cancer. The chain is assembled from TRBV27 and TRBJ2-1; TRBD2 lines up with 12 middle nucleotides. This receptor carries the CDR3 CASSFGLAGSNEQFF. The bases read TGTGCCAGCAGTTTTGGACTAGCGGGATCTAATGAGCAGTTCTTC.